The 27 T cell receptor beta chains below come from one sample, sequenced in a study of T-cell reconstitution after alpha-beta-depleted transplantation in children. Study findings and constraints: Diversity and T-cell counts at one year after transplant derived mostly from new T cells.

Unique molecular identifiers were used to barcode this TCRbeta library. TCRdb re-called the PCR reads with MiXCR, one entry per CDR3 protein. The sample includes 250,000 to 300,000 distinct CDR3 sequences, roughly 7.8% of them seen just once. Their target antigens are unknown. The sequences come from peripheral blood, collected 360 days after TCRalphabeta/CD19-depleted stem cell transplant. These receptors originate from a female patient between 2 and 10 years old who had a stem cell transplant for Fanconi anemia, so the T cells may come from the graft donor.

The chain recombines TRBV2 with TRBJ2-5; possible D gene TRBD1, 6 bases. The germline V and J ends were trimmed by 2 bases and 4 bases, with 14 bases remaining between them. This CDR3 spans 15 amino acids. Germline V gene data show CDR1 as SNHLY and CDR2 as FYNNEI. The CDR3 is CASSENQGLGETQYF. The CDR3 DNA sequence: TGTGCCAGCAGTGAAAATCAGGGGTTGGGAGAGACCCAGTACTTC.

This clonotype was recorded many times. V gene TRBV7-2 combines with J gene TRBJ2-7; D is undetermined. From germline, CDR1 is SGHTA and CDR2 FQGNSA. Trimming took off 1 base at V and 5 bases at J, with 3 bases between the two ends. The CDR3 sequence is 11 residues long. The CDR3 sequence: CASSLVNEQYF. CDR3 in DNA: TGTGCCAGCAGCTTAGTGAACGAGCAGTACTTC. Full variable domain (outside the CDR3, taken from reference TRBV7-2 and TRBJ2-7): GAGVSQSPSNKVTEKGKDVELRCDPISGHTALYWYRQSLGQGLEFLIYFQGNSAPDKSGLPSDRFSAERTGGSVSTLTIQRTQQEDSAVYLCASSLVNEQYFGPGTRLTVT.

V usage is TRBV4-2 and J usage is TRBJ1-3, with D unresolved. V gave up 1 base and J gave up 3 bases, with 19 bases separating them. The germline V gene encodes CDR1 LGHNA and CDR2 YNFKEQ. This CDR3 region has 18 residues. As DNA, the CDR3 is TGTGCCAGCAGCCAAGGGTTGGATTTTCTCGGGGATGGAAACACCATATATTTT. Its protein is CASSQGLDFLGDGNTIYF.

In this sample, this clonotype turned up a few times. This chain uses TRBV20-1 with TRBJ1-1; D unclear. The germline V gene encodes CDR1 DFQATT and CDR2 SNEGSKA (reference sequence). Trimming removed 5 bases at V and 8 bases at J, with 15 bases between. There are 12 residues in the CDR3. The CDR3 region has the DNA TGCAGTGCTCGGTGGTGGGGAGGGGAAGCTTTCTTT. This gives the protein CSARWWGGEAFF.

This clonotype was seen many times. The rearrangement joins TRBV6-2 or TRBV6-3 to TRBJ2-1; the D gene is possibly TRBD2 (6 bases). Germline assignment: CDR1 MNHEY and CDR2 SVGEGT. Trimming pared 5 bases from V and 9 bases from J, leaving 35 bases between. The length of the CDR3 is 20 residues. This CDR3 is CASSTLDPSVLGGERREQFF. The CDR3 region has the DNA TGTGCCAGCAGTACCCTGGACCCTAGCGTCTTGGGAGGAGAGCGGCGTGAGCAGTTCTTC.

Ten or more counts support this clonotype. The V and J genes are TRBV6-2 or TRBV6-3 and TRBJ2-3; no definite D call. Trimming removed 0 bases from V and 5 bases from J, with 6 bases in between. Per the germline V gene, CDR1 is MNHEY and CDR2 is SVGEGT. This CDR3 is built from 13 residues. CDR3 protein: CASSYSTVDTQYF. The CDR3 bases are TGTGCCAGCAGTTACTCGACGGTAGATACGCAGTATTTT.

Concerning this clonotype itself: A read error may explain this, as a much larger clone is one base away. V gene TRBV7-3 combines with J gene TRBJ2-1; D remains unclear. V was shortened by 0 bases and J by 0 bases, with 9 bases between the two germline ends. This CDR3 spans 16 amino acids. Germline V gives CDR1 SGHTA, CDR2 FQGTGA. In DNA, the CDR3 is TGTGCCAGCAGCTTAACGGAAAGGAGCTCCTACAATGAGCAGTTCTTC. It specifies CASSLTERSSYNEQFF.

In its sample, this clonotype was seen many times. CDR3 sequence reads: CASSHSGYTEAFF. In DNA, the CDR3 is TGTGCCAGCAGCCATTCTGGGTACACTGAAGCTTTCTTT. The V and J genes are TRBV5-6 and TRBJ1-1; D call uncertain. Trimming stripped 4 bases from V and 3 bases from J, with 10 bases between. This CDR3 spans 13 amino acids. Germline V CDR1 and CDR2: SGHDT, YYEEEE.

This clonotype was seen a few times. The rearrangement joins TRBV12-3 or TRBV12-4 to TRBJ2-1, with a weak D call TRBD2 (6 bases). The CDR3 has 15 residues. V lost 1 base and J 6 bases, leaving 13 bases between the germline ends. The CDR3 is CASSLGAGSANEQFF. The CDR3 nucleotides are TGTGCCAGCAGTTTAGGGGCGGGATCGGCCAATGAGCAGTTCTTC.

This clonotype turned up a few times. V usage is TRBV30 and J usage is TRBJ1-2; D unresolved. V was shortened by 0 bases and J by 4 bases, with 6 bases between the two germline ends. The V gene's germline CDR1 is GTSNPN and CDR2 SVGIG (reference sequence). The CDR3 sequence is 12 residues long. The CDR3 sequence: CAWSVQVYGYTF. CDR3 in DNA: TGTGCCTGGAGTGTGCAGGTCTATGGCTACACCTTC. The full variable domain, its missing parts supplied by reference TRBV30 and TRBJ1-2, is SQTIHQWPATLVQPVGSPLSLECTVEGTSNPNLYWYRQAAGRGLQLLFYSVGIGQISSEVPQNLSASRPQDRQFILSSKKLLLSDSGFYLCAWSVQVYGYTFGSGTRLTVV.

V gene TRBV20-1 combines with J gene TRBJ2-7; D not resolved. This CDR3 comprises 14 residues. From germline, CDR1 is DFQATT and CDR2 SNEGSKA (reference sequence). Trimming left V 5 bases short and J 2 bases short, with 16 bases between. CDR3: CSAYDSRQTYEQYV. CDR3 in DNA: TGCAGTGCTTACGATTCCAGGCAGACCTACGAGCAGTACGTC.

This clonotype was recorded many times. The rearrangement joins TRBV7-9 to TRBJ2-7, with D unresolved. Per the germline V gene, CDR1 is SEHNR and CDR2 is FQNEAQ (reference sequence). With 2 bases removed from V and 2 bases from J, the gap between germline ends came to 4 bases. The CDR3 contains 12 residues. The chain's CDR3 is CASSLRTYEQYF. The CDR3 DNA is TGTGCCAGCAGCTTACGGACCTACGAGCAGTACTTC.

This clonotype was found a few times. In DNA, the CDR3 is TGTGCCAGCAGCCCCTCGGGGGTGGCAGATACGCAGTATTTT. The encoded protein is CASSPSGVADTQYF. This chain joins TRBV11-2 and TRBJ2-3, with D perhaps matching TRBD2 (6 bases). From germline, CDR1 is SGHAT and CDR2 FQNNGV. V dropped 5 bases and J dropped 4 bases, with 13 bases sitting between them. This CDR3 has 14 residues.

This clonotype was observed many times. The genes are TRBV11-2 and TRBJ2-1, with D possibly being TRBD1 (6 bases). Deletions cut 4 bases from V and 3 bases from J, with 10 bases between. Germline V lookup: CDR1 SGHAT, CDR2 FQNNGV. The CDR3 covers 14 residues. In DNA form, the CDR3 reads TGTGCCAGCAGCTATAGGACAGTCTACAATGAGCAGTTCTTC. Translation gives CASSYRTVYNEQFF. Drawing the rest from reference TRBV11-2 and TRBJ2-1, the complete variable domain is EAGVAQSPRYKIIEKRQSVAFWCNPISGHATLYWYQQILGQGPKLLIQFQNNGVVDDSQLPKDRFSAERLKGVDSTLKIQPAKLEDSAVYLCASSYRTVYNEQFFGPGTRLTVL.

Many counts were recorded for this clonotype. The rearrangement joins TRBV5-1 to TRBJ1-2, with unresolved D. The CDR3 has 13 residues. CDR1 is SGHRS and CDR2 is YFSETQ in the germline V gene. The germline V and J ends were trimmed by 3 bases and 4 bases, with 10 bases remaining between them. CDR3 in amino acids: CASSSSRGYGYTF. The CDR3 nucleotides read TGCGCCAGCAGCTCTTCCCGAGGCTATGGCTACACCTTC.

This clonotype has a count of ten or more. The chain has TRBV6-5 and TRBJ1-2; weak D call: TRBD1 (6 bases). CDR3 length: 16 amino acids. Trimming removed 2 bases from V and 5 bases from J, with 18 bases in between. Germline loops: CDR1 MNHEY, CDR2 SVGAGI. CDR3 sequence: CASSYGAGEIGYGYTF. CDR3 DNA sequence: TGTGCCAGCAGTTACGGGGCAGGGGAGATTGGGTATGGCTACACCTTC.

The genes are TRBV7-3 and TRBJ1-1; a weak D match, TRBD1 (5 bases). Between the trimmed V and J ends, which lost 2 bases and 0 bases, there was a span of 13 bases. Germline-derived CDR1 and CDR2 are SGHTA and FQGTGA. The CDR3 extends over 16 amino acids. The CDR3 region has the DNA TGTGCCAGCAGCTTAGGGGCGAGTACTGTGAACACTGAAGCTTTCTTT. Translated: CASSLGASTVNTEAFF. Using reference TRBV7-3 and TRBJ1-1 for the parts outside the CDR3, the full variable domain is GAGVSQTPSNKVTEKGKYVELRCDPISGHTALYWYRQSLGQGPEFLIYFQGTGAADDSGLPNDRFFAVRPEGSVSTLKIQRTERGDSAVYLCASSLGASTVNTEAFFGQGTRLTVV.

The rearrangement links TRBV9 to TRBJ2-4, with D possibly matching TRBD2 (5 bases). Trimming removed 0 bases at V and 2 bases at J, with 9 bases between. The CDR3 is 15 amino acids. Germline V lookup: CDR1 SGDLS, CDR2 YYNGEE. CDR3 nucleotides: TGTGCCAGCAGCGTAGATGGGAGCACCAAAAACATTCAGTACTTC. Amino acids: CASSVDGSTKNIQYF.

This clonotype was detected many times. V usage is TRBV29-1 and J usage is TRBJ2-7, with 12 bases identical to TRBD2. Per germline, CDR1 SQVTM and CDR2 ANQGSEA. J lost 4 bases, V lost 8 bases, and 6 bases had no gene match. The CDR3 has 13 amino acids. CDR3 in amino acids: CSPAGTSGYEQYF. The CDR3 nucleotides are TGCAGCCCCGCAGGGACTAGCGGGTACGAGCAGTACTTC.

This clonotype was seen at least ten times. The genes are TRBV10-3 and TRBJ2-7; perhaps TRBD1 as D (6 bases). The V and J ends lost 3 bases and 0 bases respectively, with 12 bases between them. This CDR3 has 15 residues. CDR1 and CDR2 from the germline V gene are ENHRY and SYGVKD. The CDR3 DNA reads as TGTGCCATCAGTGAAGTCGACAGGAGCTCCTACGAGCAGTACTTC. Translated: CAISEVDRSSYEQYF.

The sample holds many counts of this clonotype. The chain uses TRBV29-1 and TRBJ1-1; D gene uncertain. This CDR3 comprises 10 residues. Germline V gene data show CDR1 as SQVTM and CDR2 as ANQGSEA. Trimming shortened V by 4 bases and J by 8 bases, and 8 bases separated the two germline ends. CDR3 nucleotide sequence: TGCAGCGTTGTGTCGGGGGAAGCTTTCTTT. Its protein product is CSVVSGEAFF.

The table lists this clonotype with many counts. The rearrangement uses TRBV7-9 and TRBJ2-7; unclear D gene. The CDR3 loop spans 15 amino acids. V was clipped by 5 bases and J by 0 bases, with 14 bases between them. Germline V CDR1 and CDR2: SEHNR, FQNEAQ (reference sequence). The CDR3, as DNA: TGTGCCAGCAGCCCTCGAAGGGTGGGCTCCTACGAGCAGTACTTC. Its translation: CASSPRRVGSYEQYF.

This clonotype came up many times. The chain carries TRBV15 and TRBJ2-7, with a weak D call TRBD1 (7 bases). The CDR3 covers 17 residues. Germline-derived CDR1 and CDR2 are LNHNV and YYDKDF (reference sequence). V lost 3 bases to trimming and J lost 4 bases, with 22 bases between them. As DNA, the CDR3 is TGTGCCACCAGCAGTCGTCAGGGGGGACCGAGGGGATACGAGCAGTACTTC. This codes for CATSSRQGGPRGYEQYF. Variable domain in full (rest from reference TRBV15 and TRBJ2-7): DAMVIQNPRYQVTQFGKPVTLSCSQTLNHNVMYWYQQKSSQAPKLLFHYYDKDFNNEADTPDNFQSRRPNTSFCFLDIRSPGLGDTAMYLCATSSRQGGPRGYEQYFGPGTRLTVT.

This chain joins TRBV30 and TRBJ2-1; 9 bases align to TRBD2. The CDR3 spans 16 residues. Germline V gene sequence: CDR1 GTSNPN, CDR2 SVGIG (reference sequence). V was clipped by 1 base and J by 6 bases; unmatched bases: 10. CDR3 amino acids: CAWSGVGASGTNEQFF. Here the CDR3 DNA reads TGTGCCTGGAGTGGGGTGGGGGCTAGCGGGACCAATGAGCAGTTCTTC.

This clonotype appeared a few times. The CDR3, as DNA: TGTGCCAGCCGAAACAGGGGTGTGGCTTTCTTT. Translating gives CASRNRGVAFF. The chain links TRBV28 to TRBJ1-1, with 7 nucleotides matching TRBD1. Trimming at V came to 8 bases and at J to 11 bases, leaving 8 bases not matched to a gene. The CDR3 contains 11 residues. Germline CDR1 reads MDHEN; CDR2 reads SYDVKM. The full variable domain, its missing parts supplied by reference TRBV28 and TRBJ1-1, is DVKVTQSSRYLVKRTGEKVFLECVQDMDHENMFWYRQDPGLGLRLIYFSYDVKMKEKGDIPEGYSVSREKKERFSLILESASTNQTSMYLCASRNRGVAFFGQGTRLTVV.

This clonotype was observed a handful of times. The chain couples TRBV6-2 or TRBV6-3 to TRBJ2-7; possibly TRBD1 or TRBD2 for D (5 bases each). Germline loops: CDR1 MNHEY, CDR2 SVGEGT. Trimming shortened V by 10 bases and J by 1 base, and 17 bases separated the two germline ends. CDR3 length: 14 amino acids. CDR3 loop: CATRGVDRSYEQYF. For the CDR3, the DNA is TGTGCCACTAGAGGGGTAGACAGATCCTACGAGCAGTACTTC.

In its sample, this clonotype was seen many times. The gene calls are TRBV29-1 and TRBJ2-5; 9 nucleotides match TRBD1. The length of the CDR3 is 13 residues. Germline V gives CDR1 SQVTM, CDR2 ANQGSEA. Trimming removed 5 bases from V and 5 bases from J; junction bases left unmatched: 6. CDR3 sequence reads: CSVSGTGWETQYF. The DNA for the CDR3 is TGCAGCGTTTCCGGGACAGGGTGGGAGACCCAGTACTTC. Full variable domain (remainder filled in from reference TRBV29-1 and TRBJ2-5): SAVISQKPSRDICQRGTSLTIQCQVDSQVTMMFWYRQQPGQSLTLIATANQGSEATYESGFVIDKFPISRPNLTFSTLTVSNMSPEDSSIYLCSVSGTGWETQYFGPGTRLLVL.